A selection of T cell receptor beta chains follows, all from one sample in a study of shared clonotypes between healthy human individuals. Data came from immunoSEQ multiplex PCR; TCRdb stores just in-frame clones and leaves some out. In the table there are around 2.5 million clones, over 85% of which are singletons. The sequenced material came from naive CD4+ T cells from PBMCs. The receptors were gathered from a young man in good health. Some clones in this sample may be carry-over from other donors' samples. CDR3s include the opening cysteine and the closing phenylalanine or tryptophan. The D gene is left open where the match is weak. Clone size is given for some rows only: seen once, a few or many times, or a class if the clone is expanded.

>TRBV11-3|NA|NA|TRBJ2-7
TGTGCCAGCAGCTTGGGCAGCACACCGATATACGAGCAGTACTTC
CASSLGSTPIYEQYF
>TRBV11-2|TRBD1|NA|TRBJ2-1
TGTGCCAGCAGGGCCGCCGGGACAGTGTTTAACGTGGAGCAGTTCTTC
CASRAAGTVFNVEQFF
>TRBV19|TRBD1|few|TRBJ1-5
TGTGCCACCACACCGGGACAGGTCAATCAGCCCCAGCATTTT
CATTPGQVNQPQHF
>TRBV15|TRBD2|NA|TRBJ2-7
TGTGCCACCAGCAGAGCTGCCCGGCTAGCGGGAGATCAGCAGTACTTC
CATSRAARLAGDQQYF
>TRBV30|TRBD1|NA|TRBJ1-1
TGTGCCTGGAGCTACAGGGGGGTCCGGATGAACACTGAAGCTTTCTTT
CAWSYRGVRMNTEAFF
>TRBV29-1|TRBD2|NA|TRBJ2-3
TGCAGCGTTGGGCTAGCGGGAGGCCCAGATACGCAGTATTTT
CSVGLAGGPDTQYF
>TRBV28|NA|NA|TRBJ1-2
TGTGCCAGCAGGAGGACAGAGCTGGGGGGCTACACCTTC
CASRRTELGGYTF
>TRBV19|NA|NA|TRBJ2-7
TGTGCCAGTAGCCGTGGGGGTCCTTCGGGCGAGCAGTACTTC
CASSRGGPSGEQYF
>TRBV7-8|NA|NA|TRBJ2-7
TGTGCCAGCAGCTTATTAACTAACACAGGCCAGTACTTC
CASSLLTNTGQYF
>TRBV27|NA|NA|TRBJ1-5
TGTGCCAGCAGTTTAAGTCAGGGAAGAGGGCAGCCCCAGCATTTT
CASSLSQGRGQPQHF
>TRBV2|NA|NA|TRBJ2-3
TGTGCCAGCAGTGAAGGGGCGGGAGATACGCAGTATTTT
CASSEGAGDTQYF
>TRBV19|NA|NA|TRBJ2-7
TGTGCCAGTAGTATAGGAGGGAGTAGGCCTTACGAGCAGTACTTC
CASSIGGSRPYEQYF
>TRBV5-1|NA|NA|TRBJ1-2
TGCGCCAGCAGCTTTACAGGGCCCCCTAACTATGGCTACACCTTC
CASSFTGPPNYGYTF
>TRBV4-2|TRBD2|NA|TRBJ2-3
TGTGCCAGCAGCCAAGATCTCCCTATGCGGGAGTCGACAGATACGCAGTATTTT
CASSQDLPMRESTDTQYF
>TRBV5-1|NA|NA|TRBJ2-7
TGCGCCAGCAGCTCACAACCGGGACCTTACGAGCAGTACTTC
CASSSQPGPYEQYF
>TRBV2|TRBD1|NA|TRBJ1-1
TGTGCCAGCAGCGCAGGACAGGGATCGGCGAACACTGAAGCTTTCTTT
CASSAGQGSANTEAFF
>TRBV28|NA|NA|TRBJ1-3
TGTGCCAGCACCCTGGGGGGCCGGAGGGGCTCTGGAAACACCATATATTTT
CASTLGGRRGSGNTIYF
>TRBV5-6|NA|NA|TRBJ2-4
TGTGCCAGCAGCGTGCGGACAATAAACAAAAACATTCAGTACTTC
CASSVRTINKNIQYF
>TRBV25-1|NA|NA|TRBJ1-2
TGTGCCAGCAGCCCTCCAGGGACAACCCGACGGGGCTACACCTTC
CASSPPGTTRRGYTF
>TRBV6-6|TRBD1|few|TRBJ2-7
TGTGCCAGCAGTACGGGCACAGGGGACGTCGACGAGCAGTACTTC
CASSTGTGDVDEQYF
>TRBV9|NA|few|TRBJ1-4
TGTGCCAGCGGGGTTGGACAGCATAATGAAAAACTGTTTTTT
CASGVGQHNEKLFF
>TRBV5-1|NA|NA|TRBJ2-2
TGCGCCAGCAGCTTGTGGGAGACCACCGGGGAGCTGTTTTTT
CASSLWETTGELFF
>TRBV11-1|NA|NA|TRBJ1-1
TGTGCCAGCAGCTTAGTGGAGGACACTGAAGCTTTCTTT
CASSLVEDTEAFF
>TRBV18|TRBD1|NA|TRBJ1-3
TGTGCCAGCTCACCACAACAGGGGACCTCTGGAAACACCATATATTTT
CASSPQQGTSGNTIYF
>TRBV6-4|NA|NA|TRBJ2-2
TGTGCCAGCAGCCGCGGACTGGAGGATAACACCGGGGAGCTGTTTTTT
CASSRGLEDNTGELFF
>TRBV5-5|NA|NA|TRBJ1-5
TGTGCCAGCAGCTTGGGGGCCTACAATCAGCCCCAGCATTTT
CASSLGAYNQPQHF
>TRBV9|TRBD1|NA|TRBJ1-1
TGTGCCAGCAGCCATCCCCCGGCACAGGGGACAATGAACACTGAAGCTTTCTTT
CASSHPPAQGTMNTEAFF